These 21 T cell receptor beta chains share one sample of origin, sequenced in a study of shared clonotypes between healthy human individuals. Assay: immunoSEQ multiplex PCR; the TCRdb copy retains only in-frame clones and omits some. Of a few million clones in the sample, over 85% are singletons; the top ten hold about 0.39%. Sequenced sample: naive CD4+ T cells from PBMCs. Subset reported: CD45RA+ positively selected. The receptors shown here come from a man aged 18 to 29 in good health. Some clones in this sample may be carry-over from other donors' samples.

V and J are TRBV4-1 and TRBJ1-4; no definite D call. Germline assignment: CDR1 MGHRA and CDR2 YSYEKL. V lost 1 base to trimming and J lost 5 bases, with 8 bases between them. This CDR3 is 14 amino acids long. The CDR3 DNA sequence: TGCGCCAGCAGCCAAGTTTTGATCAATGAAAAACTGTTTTTT. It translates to CASSQVLINEKLFF.

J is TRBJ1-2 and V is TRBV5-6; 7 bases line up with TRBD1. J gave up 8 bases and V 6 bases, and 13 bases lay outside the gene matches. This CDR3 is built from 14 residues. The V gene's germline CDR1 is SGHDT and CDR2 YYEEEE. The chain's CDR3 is CASTKSGGVRGYTF. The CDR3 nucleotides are TGTGCCAGCACTAAATCAGGGGGAGTAAGGGGCTACACCTTC.

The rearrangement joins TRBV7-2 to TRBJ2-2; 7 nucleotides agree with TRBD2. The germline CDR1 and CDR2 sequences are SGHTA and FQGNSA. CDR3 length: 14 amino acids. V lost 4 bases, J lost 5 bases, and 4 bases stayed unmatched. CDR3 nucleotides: TGTGCCAGCAGCTCCCCCGGGGGGACCGGGGAGCTGTTTTTT. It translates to CASSSPGGTGELFF.

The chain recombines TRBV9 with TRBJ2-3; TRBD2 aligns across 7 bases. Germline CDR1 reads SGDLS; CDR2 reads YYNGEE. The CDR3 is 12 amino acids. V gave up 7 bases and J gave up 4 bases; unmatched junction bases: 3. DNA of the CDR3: TGTGCCAGCGGCGGGGGTGCAGATACGCAGTATTTT. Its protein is CASGGGADTQYF.

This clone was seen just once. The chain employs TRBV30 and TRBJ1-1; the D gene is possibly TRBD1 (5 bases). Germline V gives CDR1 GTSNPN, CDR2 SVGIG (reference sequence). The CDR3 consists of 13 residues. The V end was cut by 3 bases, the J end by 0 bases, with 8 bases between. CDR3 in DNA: TGTGCCTGGAGCCCACAGGTGAACACTGAAGCTTTCTTT. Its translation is CAWSPQVNTEAFF.

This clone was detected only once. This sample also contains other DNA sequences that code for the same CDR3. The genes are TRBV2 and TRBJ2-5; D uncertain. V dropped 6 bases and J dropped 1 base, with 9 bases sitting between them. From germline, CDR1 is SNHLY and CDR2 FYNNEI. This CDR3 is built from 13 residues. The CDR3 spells CASSEISQETQYF. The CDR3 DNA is TGTGCCAGCAGCGAAATTAGCCAAGAGACCCAGTACTTC.

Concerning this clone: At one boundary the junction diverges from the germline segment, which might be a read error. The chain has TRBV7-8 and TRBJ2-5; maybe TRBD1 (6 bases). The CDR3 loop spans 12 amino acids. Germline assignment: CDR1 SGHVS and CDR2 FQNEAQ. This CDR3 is CASSLGQGTQYF. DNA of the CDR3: TGTGCCAGCAGCTTGGGACAAGGGACCCAGTACTTC.

CDR3 loop: CASSVVGVPGNTIYF. The DNA of the CDR3 is TGTGCCAGCAGCGTAGTTGGGGTACCTGGAAACACCATATATTTT. This chain connects TRBV9 to TRBJ1-3; D not certain. CDR1 is SGDLS, CDR2 YYNGEE, per germline. The CDR3 contains 15 residues. The V and J ends lost 0 bases and 2 bases respectively, with 9 bases between them.

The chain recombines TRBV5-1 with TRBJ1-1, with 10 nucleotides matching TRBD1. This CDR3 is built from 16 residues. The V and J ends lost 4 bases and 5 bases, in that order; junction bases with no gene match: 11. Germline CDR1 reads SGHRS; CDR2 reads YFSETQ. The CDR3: CASSLGTGVRNTEAFF. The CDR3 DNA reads TGCGCCAGCAGCCTAGGGACAGGGGTTAGAAATACTGAAGCTTTCTTT.

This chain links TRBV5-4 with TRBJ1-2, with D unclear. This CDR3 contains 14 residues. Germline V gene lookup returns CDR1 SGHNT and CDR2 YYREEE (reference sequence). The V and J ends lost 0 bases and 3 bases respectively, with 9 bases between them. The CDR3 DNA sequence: TGTGCCAGCAGCTTGGACGGTGGGGACTATGGCTACACCTTC. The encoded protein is CASSLDGGDYGYTF.

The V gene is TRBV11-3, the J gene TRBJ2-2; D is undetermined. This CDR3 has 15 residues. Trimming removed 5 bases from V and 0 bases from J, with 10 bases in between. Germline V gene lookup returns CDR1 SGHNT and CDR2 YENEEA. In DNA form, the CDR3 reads TGTGCCAGCAGCCTACAGAGCTCGAACACCGGGGAGCTGTTTTTT. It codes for CASSLQSSNTGELFF.

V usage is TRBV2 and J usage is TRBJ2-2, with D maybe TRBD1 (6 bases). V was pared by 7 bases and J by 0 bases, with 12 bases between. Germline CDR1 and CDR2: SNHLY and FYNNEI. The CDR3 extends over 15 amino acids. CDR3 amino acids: CASTGTTANTGELFF. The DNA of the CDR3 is TGTGCCAGCACCGGGACAACAGCGAACACCGGGGAGCTGTTTTTT.

As DNA, the CDR3 is TGTGCCAGCAGTTTTAGGGCAGGCACTCAGCCCCAGCATTTT. Translated, it gives CASSFRAGTQPQHF. J is TRBJ1-5 and V is TRBV28; D gene uncertain. The CDR3 runs to 14 residues. Germline loops: CDR1 MDHEN, CDR2 SYDVKM. V was pared by 3 bases and J by 6 bases, with 12 bases between.

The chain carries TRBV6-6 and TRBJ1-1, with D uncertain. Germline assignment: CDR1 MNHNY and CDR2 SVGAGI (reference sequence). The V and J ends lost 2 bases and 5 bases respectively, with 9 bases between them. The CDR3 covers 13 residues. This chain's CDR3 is CASSYEARTEAFF. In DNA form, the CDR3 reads TGTGCCAGCAGTTACGAAGCGAGAACTGAAGCTTTCTTT.

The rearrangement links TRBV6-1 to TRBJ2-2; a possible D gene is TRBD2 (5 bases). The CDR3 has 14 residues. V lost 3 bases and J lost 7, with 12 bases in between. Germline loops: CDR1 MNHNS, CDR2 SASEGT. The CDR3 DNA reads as TGTGCCAGCAGTGAGGGCAGAGGGCGCGGGGAGCTGTTTTTT. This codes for CASSEGRGRGELFF.

The CDR3 bases are TGTGCCAGCAGCCCCACTAGCGCCCTGAACAATGAGCAGTTCTTC. Translated, it gives CASSPTSALNNEQFF. This chain joins TRBV7-3 and TRBJ2-1; 7 bases are shared with TRBD2. Germline V gene sequence: CDR1 SGHTA, CDR2 FQGTGA. The CDR3 runs 15 residues. The trim removed 5 bases at V and 5 bases at J, leaving 9 bases unmatched.

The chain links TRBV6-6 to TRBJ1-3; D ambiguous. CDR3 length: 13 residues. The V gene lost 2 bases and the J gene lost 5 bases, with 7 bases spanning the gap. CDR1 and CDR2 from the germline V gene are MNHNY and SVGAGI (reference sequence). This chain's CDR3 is CASSYGIRNTIYF. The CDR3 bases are TGTGCCAGCAGTTACGGCATCAGAAACACCATATATTTT.

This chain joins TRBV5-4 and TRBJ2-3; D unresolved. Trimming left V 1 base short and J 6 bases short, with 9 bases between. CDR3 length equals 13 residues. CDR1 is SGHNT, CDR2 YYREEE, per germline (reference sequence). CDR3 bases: TGTGCCAGCAGCTTGTGGCACGACGATACGCAGTATTTT. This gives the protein CASSLWHDDTQYF.

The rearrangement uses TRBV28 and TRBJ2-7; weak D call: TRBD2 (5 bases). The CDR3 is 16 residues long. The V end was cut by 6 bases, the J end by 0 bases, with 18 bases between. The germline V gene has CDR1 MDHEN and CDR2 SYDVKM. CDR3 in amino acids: CASSSLAGLSSYEQYF. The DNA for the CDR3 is TGTGCCAGCAGCTCGCTGGCGGGCCTATCCTCCTACGAGCAGTACTTC.

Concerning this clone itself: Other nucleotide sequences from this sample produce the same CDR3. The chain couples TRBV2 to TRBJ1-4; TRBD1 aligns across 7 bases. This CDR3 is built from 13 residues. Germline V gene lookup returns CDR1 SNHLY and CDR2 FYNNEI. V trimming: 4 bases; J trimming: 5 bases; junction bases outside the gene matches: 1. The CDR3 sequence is CASSGTGNEKLFF. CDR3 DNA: TGTGCCAGCAGTGGGACAGGCAATGAAAAACTGTTTTTT.

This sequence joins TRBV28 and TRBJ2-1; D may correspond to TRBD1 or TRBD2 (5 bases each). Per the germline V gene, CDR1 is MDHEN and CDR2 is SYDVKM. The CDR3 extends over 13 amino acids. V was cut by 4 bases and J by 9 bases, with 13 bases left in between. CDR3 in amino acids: CASSSGTLVEQFF. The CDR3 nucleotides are TGTGCCAGCAGTTCCGGGACCCTCGTTGAGCAGTTCTTC.